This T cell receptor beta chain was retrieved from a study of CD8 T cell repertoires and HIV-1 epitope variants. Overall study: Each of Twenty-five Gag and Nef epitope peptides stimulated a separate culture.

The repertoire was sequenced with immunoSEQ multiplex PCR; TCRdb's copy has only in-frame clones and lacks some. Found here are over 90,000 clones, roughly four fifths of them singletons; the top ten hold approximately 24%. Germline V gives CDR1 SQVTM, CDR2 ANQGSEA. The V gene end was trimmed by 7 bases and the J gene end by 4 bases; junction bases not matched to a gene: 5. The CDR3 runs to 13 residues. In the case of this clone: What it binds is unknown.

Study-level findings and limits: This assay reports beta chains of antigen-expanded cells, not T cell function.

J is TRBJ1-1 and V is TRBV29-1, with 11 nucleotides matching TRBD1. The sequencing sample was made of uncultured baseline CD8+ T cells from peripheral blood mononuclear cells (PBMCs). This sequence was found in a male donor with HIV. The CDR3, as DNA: TGCAGCGCTACCGGGACAGGGGGCACTGAAGCTTTCTTT. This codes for CSATGTGGTEAFF.